These 10 T cell receptor beta chains were sequenced from one sample in a study of shared clonotypes between healthy human individuals (dated by TCRdb to the early 2020s). Library prep was done by the immunoSEQ multiplex PCR assay. Here the immuneACCESS table is served through TCRdb, limited to in-frame sequences with V and J called. Missing clones are a known gap in these copies; in checked studies unresolved V genes cover under half, and the rest lacks a known reason. The sample profile shows roughly 1,000,000 clones; around three quarters of them were found once. The biggest ten clones account for approximately 0.52% of the sample. The sequencing sample was made of memory CD4+ T cells from PBMCs. The cell subset or site label, as the study defines it: CD45RA-negative fraction. These receptors were obtained from a man aged 18 to 30 in good health. Some clones in this sample may be carry-over from other donors' samples.

The chain combines TRBV28 with TRBJ2-1; 10 positions match TRBD2. The CDR3 is 16 amino acids. Germline V lookup: CDR1 MDHEN, CDR2 SYDVKM. V gave up 3 bases and J gave up 5 bases; unmatched junction bases: 7. The CDR3 DNA follows: TGTGCCAGCAGTTTTCTTAGCGGGAGGCCCGACAATGAGCAGTTCTTC. It specifies CASSFLSGRPDNEQFF.

The sample holds one count of this clone. The chain is built from TRBV11-2 and TRBJ1-2; D unclear. V shed 3 bases and J shed 5 bases, with 7 bases lying between them. The CDR3 contains 12 residues. Germline CDR1 SGHAT, CDR2 FQNNGV. The CDR3 is CASSLEEYGYTF. DNA for the CDR3: TGTGCCAGCAGCTTGGAGGAGTATGGCTACACCTTC.

The rearrangement links TRBV27 to TRBJ2-7; 9 nucleotides agree with TRBD2. V shed 2 bases and J 0 bases; nucleotides not matched to a gene: 11. Germline V gene sequence: CDR1 MNHEY, CDR2 SMNVEV (reference sequence). This CDR3 is 18 amino acids long. The CDR3 spells CASSLEAFKTSGSYEQYF. CDR3 coding DNA: TGTGCCAGCAGTTTAGAGGCGTTCAAGACTAGCGGCTCCTACGAGCAGTACTTC.

The rearrangement joins TRBV7-9 to TRBJ2-3; 9 bases match TRBD1. Germline CDR1 is SEHNR and CDR2 is FQNEAQ (reference sequence). Germline trimming cut 5 bases from V and 0 bases from J; bases unmatched to any gene: 3. The CDR3 contains 15 residues. This CDR3 reads CASSQGQGSTDTQYF. For the CDR3, the DNA is TGTGCCAGCAGCCAAGGACAGGGGAGCACAGATACGCAGTATTTT.

This clone has a handful of counts. J is TRBJ2-7 and V is TRBV2; maybe TRBD1 (5 bases). V was pared by 0 bases and J by 0 bases, with 6 bases between. Germline V CDR1 and CDR2: SNHLY, FYNNEI. The CDR3 length is 14 residues. The CDR3 reads CASSEAQGSYEQYF. The CDR3 DNA reads as TGTGCCAGCAGTGAAGCTCAGGGCTCCTACGAGCAGTACTTC.

The chain employs TRBV28 and TRBJ2-7, with TRBD2 identical over 9 bases. The CDR3 sequence is 15 residues long. The junction had 7 bases not matched to a gene; V was cut back by 5 bases and J by 2 bases. Germline CDR1 is MDHEN and CDR2 is SYDVKM. In nucleotides, the CDR3 is TGTGCCAGCAGTCCCGGCTCTAGCGGGACCTACGAGCAGTACTTC. This translates into CASSPGSSGTYEQYF.

V and J are TRBV19 and TRBJ1-2; D is ambiguous. The germline V gene has CDR1 LNHDA and CDR2 SQIVND (reference sequence). The V and J ends lost 4 bases and 2 bases respectively, with 14 bases between them. This CDR3 has 15 amino acids. The CDR3 here is CASSNLGTKNYGYTF. The CDR3 coding sequence is TGTGCCAGTAGTAACTTGGGCACAAAGAACTATGGCTACACCTTC. Variable domain in full (rest from reference TRBV19 and TRBJ1-2): DGGITQSPKYLFRKEGQNVTLSCEQNLNHDAMYWYRQDPGQGLRLIYYSQIVNDFQKGDIAEGYSVSREKKESFPLTVTSAQKNPTAFYLCASSNLGTKNYGYTFGSGTRLTVV.

The chain has TRBV7-2 and TRBJ1-2; D is possibly TRBD1 (6 bases). The CDR3 is made up of 13 amino acids. Germline V gene data show CDR1 as SGHTA and CDR2 as FQGNSA. The V gene lost 5 bases and the J gene lost 5 bases, with 12 bases spanning the gap. The CDR3 DNA follows: TGTGCCAGCAGCCAAAGGGGGGGGTATGGCTACACCTTC. Translated: CASSQRGGYGYTF. Filled out from reference TRBV7-2 and TRBJ1-2, the complete variable domain reads GAGVSQSPSNKVTEKGKDVELRCDPISGHTALYWYRQSLGQGLEFLIYFQGNSAPDKSGLPSDRFSAERTGGSVSTLTIQRTQQEDSAVYLCASSQRGGYGYTFGSGTRLTVV.

The chain carries TRBV6-1 and TRBJ2-3; D could derive from TRBD1 or TRBD2 (5 bases each). This CDR3 has 14 residues. The germline CDR1 and CDR2 sequences are MNHNS and SASEGT. Trimming pared 6 bases from V and 3 bases from J, leaving 13 bases between. The CDR3 nucleotides read TGTGCCAGCAGGCCCGACTGGGGGACAGATACGCAGTATTTT. It encodes CASRPDWGTDTQYF.

This clone was counted a single time. The chain joins TRBV5-1 to TRBJ2-2; 11 positions agree with TRBD2. CDR1 is SGHRS and CDR2 is YFSETQ in the germline V gene. There are 15 residues in the CDR3. The J segment lost 6 bases and the V segment lost 4 bases, leaving 5 bases of the junction unmatched. The CDR3 is CASSKLAGEPGELFF. CDR3 bases: TGCGCCAGCAGCAAACTAGCGGGAGAGCCCGGGGAGCTGTTTTTT.